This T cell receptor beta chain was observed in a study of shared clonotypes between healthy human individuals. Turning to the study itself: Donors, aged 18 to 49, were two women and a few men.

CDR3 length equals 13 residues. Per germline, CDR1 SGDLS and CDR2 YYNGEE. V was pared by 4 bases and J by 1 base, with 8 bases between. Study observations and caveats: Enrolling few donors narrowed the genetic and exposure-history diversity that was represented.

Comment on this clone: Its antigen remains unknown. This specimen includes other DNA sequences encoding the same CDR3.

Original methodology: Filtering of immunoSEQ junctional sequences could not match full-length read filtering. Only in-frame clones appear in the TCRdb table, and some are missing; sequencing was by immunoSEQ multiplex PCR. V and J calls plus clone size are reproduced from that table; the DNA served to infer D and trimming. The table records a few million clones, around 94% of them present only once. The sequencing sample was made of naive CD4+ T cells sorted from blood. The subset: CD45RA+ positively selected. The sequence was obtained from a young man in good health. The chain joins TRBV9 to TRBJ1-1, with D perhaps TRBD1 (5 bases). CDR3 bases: TGTGCCAGCAGCCCGCAGGGGAACACTGAAGCTTTCTTT. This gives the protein CASSPQGNTEAFF.